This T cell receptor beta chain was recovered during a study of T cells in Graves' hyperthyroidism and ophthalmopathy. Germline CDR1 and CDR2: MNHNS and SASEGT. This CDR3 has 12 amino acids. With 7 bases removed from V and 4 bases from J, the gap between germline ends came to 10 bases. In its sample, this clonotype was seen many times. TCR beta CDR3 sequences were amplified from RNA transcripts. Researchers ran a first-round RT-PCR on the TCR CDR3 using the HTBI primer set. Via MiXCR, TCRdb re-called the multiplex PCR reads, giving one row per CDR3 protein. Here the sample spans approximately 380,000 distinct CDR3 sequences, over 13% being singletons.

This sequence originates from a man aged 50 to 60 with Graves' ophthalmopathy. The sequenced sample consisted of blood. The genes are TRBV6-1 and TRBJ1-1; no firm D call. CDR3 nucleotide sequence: TGTGCCAGCAAAAGAGGCGGCACTGAAGCTTTCTTT. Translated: CASKRGGTEAFF.